The subject of this entry is one TCR beta chain. This entry comes from a study of blood T cell repertoires in COVID-19. The method was immunoSEQ multiplex PCR; TCRdb's version includes in-frame clones alone and lacks a portion of them. Among under 30,000 clones listed, over 70% were seen once. Sequenced sample: peripheral blood. The origin of this receptor is a human donor with active COVID-19. The donor label of this sample is uncertain.

The CDR3 coding sequence is TGTGCCAGCAGTCCGGGACTAGCCCTTGAGTGGCAGTTCTTC. Translated, it gives CASSPGLALEWQFF. This chain joins TRBV6-5 and TRBJ2-1, with TRBD2 matching over 9 bases. CDR1 and CDR2 from the germline V gene are MNHEY and SVGAGI. Germline trimming cut 5 bases from V and 12 bases from J; bases unmatched to any gene: 11. The CDR3 is made up of 14 amino acids.